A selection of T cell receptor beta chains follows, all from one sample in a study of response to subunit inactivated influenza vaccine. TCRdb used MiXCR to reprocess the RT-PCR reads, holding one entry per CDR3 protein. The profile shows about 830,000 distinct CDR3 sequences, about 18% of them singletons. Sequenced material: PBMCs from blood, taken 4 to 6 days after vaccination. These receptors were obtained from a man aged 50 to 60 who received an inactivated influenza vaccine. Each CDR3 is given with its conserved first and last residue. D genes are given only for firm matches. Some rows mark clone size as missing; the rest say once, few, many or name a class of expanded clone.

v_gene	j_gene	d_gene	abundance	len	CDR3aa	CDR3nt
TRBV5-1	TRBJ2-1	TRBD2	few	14	CASSLKSSGGEQFF	TGCGCCAGCAGCTTGAAAAGCTCGGGGGGTGAGCAGTTCTTC
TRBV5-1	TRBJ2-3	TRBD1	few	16	CASSADPGQAADTQYF	TGCGCCAGCAGCGCCGATCCGGGACAGGCGGCAGATACGCAGTATTTT
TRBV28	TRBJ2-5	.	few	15	CASSISGTLKETQYF	TGTGCCAGCAGTATTTCCGGGACACTTAAAGAGACCCAGTACTTC
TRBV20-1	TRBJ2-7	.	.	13	CSARGRDVYEQYF	TGCAGTGCTAGAGGCAGGGACGTCTACGAGCAGTACTTC
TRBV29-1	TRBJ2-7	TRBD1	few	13	CSVGDRSTYEQYF	TGCAGCGTTGGGGACAGGTCCACCTACGAGCAGTACTTC
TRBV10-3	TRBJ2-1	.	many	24	CAISESIRSRGPGRMGVSGNEQFF	TGTGCCATCAGTGAGTCGATTAGGTCACGCGGCCCTGGGAGGATGGGAGTGTCCGGCAATGAGCAGTTCTTC
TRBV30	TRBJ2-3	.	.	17	CAWSGKYLRRVTDTQYF	TGTGCCTGGAGTGGTAAATACCTACGGAGGGTCACAGATACGCAGTATTTT
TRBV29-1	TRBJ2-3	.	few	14	CSAGTAGGTDTQYF	TGCAGCGCAGGGACTGCCGGGGGCACAGATACGCAGTATTTT
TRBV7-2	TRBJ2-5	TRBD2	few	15	CASSPTSGGSETQYF	TGTGCCAGCAGCCCAACTAGCGGGGGTTCTGAGACCCAGTACTTC
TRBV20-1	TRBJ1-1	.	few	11	CSPKGGSEAFF	TGCAGCCCCAAGGGTGGGTCTGAAGCTTTCTTT
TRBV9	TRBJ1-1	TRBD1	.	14	CASSASRDRGPAFF	TGTGCCAGCAGCGCGTCCCGGGACAGGGGACCGGCTTTCTTT
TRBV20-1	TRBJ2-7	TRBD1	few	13	CSAQGVSYYEQYF	TGCAGTGCACAGGGGGTGTCTTACTACGAGCAGTACTTC
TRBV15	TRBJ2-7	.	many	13	CATRGHVSHEQYF	TGTGCCACCAGGGGACACGTGTCCCACGAGCAGTACTTC
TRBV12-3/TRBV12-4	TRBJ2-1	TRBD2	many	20	CASSHPGTSGSWLLYNEQFF	TGTGCCAGCAGCCACCCAGGGACTAGCGGGAGTTGGCTCCTCTACAATGAGCAGTTCTTC
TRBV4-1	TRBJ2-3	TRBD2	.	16	CASSQRSGGLTDTQYF	TGCGCCAGCAGCCAACGTAGCGGGGGACTCACAGATACGCAGTATTTT
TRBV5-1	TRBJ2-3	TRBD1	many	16	CASSSGQGQVTDTQYF	TGCGCCAGCAGCTCCGGACAGGGGCAGGTCACAGATACGCAGTATTTT
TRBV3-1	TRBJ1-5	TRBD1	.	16	CASSRGTGGEGQPQHF	TGTGCCAGCAGCCGCGGGACAGGGGGTGAGGGTCAGCCCCAGCATTTT
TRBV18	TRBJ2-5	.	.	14	CASSAPWYQETQYF	TGTGCCAGCTCAGCCCCGTGGTATCAAGAGACCCAGTACTTC
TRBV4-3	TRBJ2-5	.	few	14	CASSQVSGPETQYF	TGCGCCAGCAGCCAAGTATCAGGGCCAGAGACCCAGTACTTC
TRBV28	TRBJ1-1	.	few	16	CASSLWGRGGKGQAFF	TGTGCCAGCAGTTTATGGGGCAGGGGAGGTAAAGGCCAAGCTTTCTTT
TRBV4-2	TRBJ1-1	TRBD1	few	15	CASSQRRGLDTEAFF	TGTGCCAGCAGCCAGCGCAGGGGGCTCGACACTGAAGCTTTCTTT
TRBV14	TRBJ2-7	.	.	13	CASSQVASEGQYF	TGTGCCAGCAGCCAAGTGGCTTCAGAAGGGCAGTACTTC
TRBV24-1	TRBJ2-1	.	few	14	CATSDSSSYNEQFF	TGTGCCACCAGTGATTCCTCCTCCTACAATGAGCAGTTCTTC
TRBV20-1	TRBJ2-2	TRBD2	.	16	CSASGAGESNTGELFF	TGCAGTGCTAGTGGAGCGGGGGAGTCGAACACCGGGGAGCTGTTTTTT
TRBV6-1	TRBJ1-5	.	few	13	CATRASADQPQHF	TGTGCCACTAGGGCGTCAGCCGATCAGCCCCAGCATTTT
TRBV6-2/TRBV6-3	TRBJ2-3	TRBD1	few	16	CASSSPGTGSLDTQYF	TGTGCCAGCAGTTCCCCCGGGACAGGGAGTTTAGATACGCAGTATTTT
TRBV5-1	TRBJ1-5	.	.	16	CASRKTGGMDNQPQHF	TGCGCCAGCAGAAAAACGGGAGGAATGGACAATCAGCCCCAGCATTTT
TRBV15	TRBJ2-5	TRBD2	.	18	CATSRRTSGGMIQETQYF	TGTGCCACCAGCAGACGCACTAGCGGGGGGATGATTCAAGAGACCCAGTACTTC
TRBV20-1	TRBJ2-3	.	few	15	CSARDIAESTDTQYF	TGCAGTGCTAGAGATATTGCGGAGAGCACAGATACGCAGTATTTT
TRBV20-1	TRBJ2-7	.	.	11	CSARAGGEQYF	TGCAGTGCTAGAGCCGGCGGGGAGCAGTACTTC
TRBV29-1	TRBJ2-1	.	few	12	CSVEDLTDEQFF	TGCAGCGTTGAAGATCTAACAGATGAGCAGTTCTTC
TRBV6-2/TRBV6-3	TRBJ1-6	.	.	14	CASSYRPWNSPLHF	TGTGCCAGCAGTTACCGCCCCTGGAATTCACCCCTCCACTTT
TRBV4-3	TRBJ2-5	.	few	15	CASSQELGVYATQYF	TGCGCCAGCAGCCAAGAATTGGGGGTTTACGCGACCCAGTACTTC
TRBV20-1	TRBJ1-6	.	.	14	CSAREGGTAIPLHF	TGCAGTGCTAGAGAGGGAGGGACGGCCATACCCCTCCACTTT
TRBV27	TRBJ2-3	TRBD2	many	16	CASSSLAGAHTDTQYF	TGTGCCAGCAGCTCACTAGCGGGAGCTCACACAGATACGCAGTATTTT
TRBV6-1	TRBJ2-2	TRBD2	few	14	CASSGEGRVGELFF	TGTGCCAGCAGCGGGGAGGGGAGGGTCGGGGAGCTGTTTTTT
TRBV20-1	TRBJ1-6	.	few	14	CSARDRGTESPLHF	TGCAGTGCTAGAGATCGCGGGACGGAGTCACCCCTCCACTTT
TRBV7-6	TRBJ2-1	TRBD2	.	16	CASSQGLAGGGNEQFF	TGTGCCAGCAGCCAGGGACTAGCGGGGGGAGGGAATGAGCAGTTCTTC
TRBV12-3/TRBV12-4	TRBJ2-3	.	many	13	CASSPEGVDTQYF	TGTGCCAGCAGTCCAGAGGGGGTAGATACGCAGTATTTT
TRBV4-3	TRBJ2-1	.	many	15	CASSLDSGSYNEQFF	TGCGCCAGCAGCCTGGATAGCGGCTCCTACAATGAGCAGTTCTTC
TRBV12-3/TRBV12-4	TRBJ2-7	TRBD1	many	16	CASSFTGTGSSHEQYF	TGTGCCAGCAGTTTTACGGGGACAGGGTCTAGCCACGAGCAGTACTTC
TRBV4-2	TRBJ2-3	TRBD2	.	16	CASSQASGLGGDTQYF	TGTGCCAGCAGCCAGGCATCGGGACTAGGGGGTGATACGCAGTATTTT